These T cell receptor beta chains were read from a single sample in a study of a mutant IDH1 vaccine in newly diagnosed glioma. No antigen has been identified for these receptors. Using immunoSEQ multiplex PCR, the repertoire was profiled, and TCRdb retains in-frame clones only, with some absent. This sample has tens of thousands of clones, with about 75% found just once. The sequencing used PBMCs, collected from a glioma patient whose treatment included an IDH1 peptide vaccine. The receptors were gathered from a man aged 35 to 55 with glioma. The CDR3 runs from the conserved cysteine through the conserved F or W. Fields, in order: D gene, clone size, J gene, V gene, CDR3 DNA, CDR3 protein. A D gene is named only where the DNA matches it firmly. Clone size is not always given. Where it is, it says once, few, many or a class for expanded clones.

TRBD1	-	TRBJ2-3	TRBV19	TGTGCCAGTAGAGACAGGGGTAGCGGTTACACAGATACGCAGTATTTT	CASRDRGSGYTDTQYF
TRBD1	-	TRBJ1-1	TRBV19	TGTGCCAGTAGTATTCGACAGGGAGGAGAAACTGAAGCTTTCTTT	CASSIRQGGETEAFF
-	-	TRBJ2-2	TRBV7-2	TGTGCCAGCAGCCGCTTCACCGGGGAGCTGTTTTTT	CASSRFTGELFF
-	-	TRBJ1-5	TRBV10-2	TGCGCCAGCAGTGAGTCTGAGGCGGGTGGGAGCAATCAGCCCCAGCATTTT	CASSESEAGGSNQPQHF
-	-	TRBJ2-3	TRBV27	TGTGCCAGCAGTTTACAGAGACTAGCCGGGGGCGGCACAGATACGCAGTATTTT	CASSLQRLAGGGTDTQYF
-	-	TRBJ1-1	TRBV30	TGTGCCTGGAGGGAGGGTACGTACACTGAAGCTTTCTTT	CAWREGTYTEAFF
TRBD1	-	TRBJ2-7	TRBV5-1	TGCGCCAGCAGAGCTGGACAGGGGGGGTCCTACGAGCAGTACTTC	CASRAGQGGSYEQYF
TRBD2	-	TRBJ2-1	TRBV7-2	TGTGCCAGCAGCTTAGGGACTAGCAGCTACAATGAGCAGTTCTTC	CASSLGTSSYNEQFF
-	-	TRBJ2-1	TRBV5-1	TGCGCCAGCAGCCCTCGGGTGGCGAGTACTAGTTACAATGAGCAGTTCTTC	CASSPRVASTSYNEQFF
TRBD1	once	TRBJ2-1	TRBV5-5	TGTGCCAGCAGCTCGTTTCGGACAGGGCAGGATGAGCAGTTCTTC	CASSSFRTGQDEQFF
TRBD1	-	TRBJ1-2	TRBV18	TGTGCCAGCTCAGCCTCCTCCGGGACAGGCGGCTACACCTTC	CASSASSGTGGYTF
-	once	TRBJ1-6	TRBV30	TGTGCCTGGAGCATGGTAGGCCGATATAATTCACCCCTCCACTTT	CAWSMVGRYNSPLHF
-	medium-sized	TRBJ2-3	TRBV5-6	TGTGCCAGCAGCCCACCCCCCCGGGACCACAGGTGGGATACGCAGTATTTT	CASSPPPRDHRWDTQYF
-	-	TRBJ1-4	TRBV25-1	TGTGCCAGCAGTCCGAGGGCCACTAATGAAAAACTGTTTTTT	CASSPRATNEKLFF
-	-	TRBJ2-1	TRBV30	TGTGCCTGGAGTCGGCGGGACTCCACTTACAATGAGCAGTTCTTC	CAWSRRDSTYNEQFF